This TCR beta chain was documented in a study of shared clonotypes between healthy human individuals. There were only Caucasian adults among the donors, and all lived in Nashville, Tennessee. The genomic DNA of each subset was split evenly across several immunoSEQ plates. Unsorted PBMC DNA went through sequencing on ten immunoSEQ deep assay plates. Per the original methods: ImmunoSEQ gave junction-only sequences without quality scores, so filtering differed. Assay: immunoSEQ multiplex PCR; the TCRdb copy retains only in-frame clones and omits some. V, J and clone size were drawn from that table, and D and trimming were deduced from the DNA. Here the sample spans about 560,000 clones, around 77% being singletons. This TCR came from a woman between 40 and 50 years old in good health. Some clones in this sample may be carry-over from other donors' samples. The sample was PBMCs.

This chain's CDR3 is CASSLYTGQGLSGYTF. The CDR3 nucleotides are TGTGCCAGCAGTTTATACACAGGGCAGGGATTGAGTGGCTACACCTTC. V gene TRBV27 combines with J gene TRBJ1-2; weak D call: TRBD1 (6 bases). Trimming removed 1 base at V and 7 bases at J, with 19 bases between. Germline assignment: CDR1 MNHEY and CDR2 SMNVEV (reference sequence). CDR3 length: 16 amino acids.